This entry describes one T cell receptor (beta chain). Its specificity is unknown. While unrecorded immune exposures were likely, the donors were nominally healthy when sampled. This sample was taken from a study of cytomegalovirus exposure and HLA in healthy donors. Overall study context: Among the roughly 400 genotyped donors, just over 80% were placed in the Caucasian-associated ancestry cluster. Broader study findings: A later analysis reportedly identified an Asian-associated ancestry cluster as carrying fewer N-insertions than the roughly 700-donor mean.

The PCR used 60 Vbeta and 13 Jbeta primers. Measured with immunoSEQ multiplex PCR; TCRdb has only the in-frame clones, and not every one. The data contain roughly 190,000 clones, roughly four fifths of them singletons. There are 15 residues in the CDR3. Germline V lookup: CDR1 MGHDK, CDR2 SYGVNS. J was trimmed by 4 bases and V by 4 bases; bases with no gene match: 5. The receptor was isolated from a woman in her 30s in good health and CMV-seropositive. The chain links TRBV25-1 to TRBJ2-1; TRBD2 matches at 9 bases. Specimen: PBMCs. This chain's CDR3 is CASSVLAGTYNEQFF. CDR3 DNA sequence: TGTGCCAGCAGTGTCCTAGCGGGGACTTACAATGAGCAGTTCTTC.